This entry lists 22 T cell receptor beta chains sequenced from one sample in a study of T cell changes during pregnancy in multiple sclerosis. Sequencing used immunoSEQ multiplex PCR; TCRdb keeps in-frame clones, though not all of them. Among fewer than 140,000 clones listed, about 90% were seen once. The sample consisted of peripheral blood, taken before pregnancy. The receptors originated from a female donor with multiple sclerosis, enrolled in a pregnancy study.

As concerns this clone: Different DNA sequences within this sample yield the same CDR3. This chain joins TRBV28 and TRBJ2-7; TRBD2 is a possible D gene (5 bases). CDR1 and CDR2 from the germline V gene are MDHEN and SYDVKM. V was trimmed by 3 bases and J by 0 bases, leaving 9 bases between them. The CDR3 spans 14 residues. The CDR3 bases are TGTGCCAGCAGTTTGAGCGGTCGCTCCTACGAGCAGTACTTC. Protein product: CASSLSGRSYEQYF. The whole variable domain, remainder taken from reference TRBV28 and TRBJ2-7, is DVKVTQSSRYLVKRTGEKVFLECVQDMDHENMFWYRQDPGLGLRLIYFSYDVKMKEKGDIPEGYSVSREKKERFSLILESASTNQTSMYLCASSLSGRSYEQYFGPGTRLTVT.

The chain recombines TRBV5-4 with TRBJ2-2; 13 nucleotides align to TRBD2. The CDR3 has 16 residues. Germline V gene sequence: CDR1 SGHNT, CDR2 YYREEE (reference sequence). Trimming cost V 5 bases and J 5 bases; bases outside gene matches: 6. In nucleotides, the CDR3 is TGTGCCAGCAGGCGGACTAGCGGGAGAGGGACCGGGGAGCTGTTTTTT. The encoded protein is CASRRTSGRGTGELFF. The whole variable domain, remainder taken from reference TRBV5-4 and TRBJ2-2, is ETGVTQSPTHLIKTRGQQVTLRCSSQSGHNTVSWYQQALGQGPQFIFQYYREEENGRGNFPPRFSGLQFPNYSSELNVNALELDDSALYLCASRRTSGRGTGELFFGEGSRLTVL.

This clone was detected only once. The gene calls are TRBV10-3 and TRBJ2-5, with 7 positions matching TRBD2. V lost 0 bases, J lost 4 bases, and 2 bases stayed unmatched. CDR3 size: 14 residues. The germline V gene encodes CDR1 ENHRY and CDR2 SYGVKD. This CDR3 reads CAISESIAGETQYF. As DNA, the CDR3 is TGTGCCATCAGTGAGTCAATAGCGGGAGAGACCCAGTACTTC.

This chain links TRBV6-5 with TRBJ2-7, with a weak D call TRBD2 (6 bases). The CDR3 is 15 residues long. Trimming pared 0 bases from V and 6 bases from J, leaving 15 bases between. Germline V gene sequence: CDR1 MNHEY, CDR2 SVGAGI. The CDR3 coding sequence is TGTGCCAGCAGTTACTCGATCGGAAGGGGAGGCGAGCAGTACTTC. Protein product: CASSYSIGRGGEQYF.

The CDR3: CASSPKTVSGANVLTF. The CDR3 region has the DNA TGTGCCAGCAGCCCGAAGACAGTCTCTGGGGCCAACGTCCTGACTTTC. This chain uses TRBV7-3 with TRBJ2-6; a weak D match, TRBD1 (5 bases). V gave up 5 bases and J gave up 0 bases, with 11 bases separating them. Germline V gives CDR1 SGHTA, CDR2 FQGTGA. The CDR3 is 16 amino acids.

This clone was counted once. V usage is TRBV13 and J usage is TRBJ1-5; D unclear. Trimming left V 1 base short and J 0 bases short, with 4 bases between. Germline V gives CDR1 PRHDT, CDR2 FYEKMQ (reference sequence). The CDR3 has 14 residues. The CDR3 here is CASSLAGSNQPQHF. The CDR3 DNA is TGTGCCAGCAGCTTAGCAGGTAGCAATCAGCCCCAGCATTTT. The variable domain in full, completed from reference TRBV13 and TRBJ1-5, reads AAGVIQSPRHLIKEKRETATLKCYPIPRHDTVYWYQQGPGQDPQFLISFYEKMQSDKGSIPDRFSAQQFSDYHSELNMSSLELGDSALYFCASSLAGSNQPQHFGDGTRLSIL.

CDR3 sequence: CASSLSTGDTEAFF. CDR3 coding DNA: TGTGCCAGCAGCCTTTCGACAGGGGACACTGAAGCTTTCTTT. V and J are TRBV11-3 and TRBJ1-1; 8 positions agree with TRBD1. Trimming cost V 5 bases and J 3 bases; bases outside gene matches: 5. This CDR3 region has 14 residues. CDR1 is SGHNT and CDR2 is YENEEA in the germline V gene.

The chain links TRBV19 to TRBJ1-2, with D perhaps matching TRBD1 (6 bases). The CDR3 length is 16 residues. Germline assignment: CDR1 LNHDA and CDR2 SQIVND (reference sequence). The germline V and J ends were trimmed by 6 bases and 3 bases, with 20 bases remaining between them. The CDR3 coding sequence is TGTGCCAGTAGCGCGTTGGGAGGGACACAACACTATGGCTACACCTTC. Amino acid sequence: CASSALGGTQHYGYTF.

V and J are TRBV28 and TRBJ2-5; tentatively, D is TRBD2 (5 bases). The CDR3 runs 16 residues. Trimming removed 6 bases at V and 1 base at J, with 18 bases between. Germline values: CDR1 MDHEN, CDR2 SYDVKM. For the CDR3, the DNA is TGTGCCAGCAGCCTACAGCGCGGGTACGGCCAAGAGACCCAGTACTTC. This codes for CASSLQRGYGQETQYF.

The chain joins TRBV5-4 to TRBJ2-3; 10 nucleotides align to TRBD2. This CDR3 region has 14 residues. The J segment lost 3 bases and the V segment lost 5 bases, leaving 3 bases of the junction unmatched. The germline V gene has CDR1 SGHNT and CDR2 YYREEE (reference sequence). The DNA of the CDR3 is TGTGCCAGCAGGCCGACTAGCGGGACAGATACGCAGTATTTT. It yields the protein CASRPTSGTDTQYF.

This clone has just a few counts. The genes are TRBV5-4 and TRBJ1-1; D remains ambiguous. The CDR3 length is 14 residues. Germline assignment: CDR1 SGHNT and CDR2 YYREEE (reference sequence). V lost 3 bases and J lost 0, with 9 bases in between. CDR3 coding DNA: TGTGCCAGCAGCTCCCCGGGATTGAACACTGAAGCTTTCTTT. Its protein is CASSSPGLNTEAFF.

This chain links TRBV7-3 with TRBJ2-2; 10 bases map to TRBD2. Germline V gene lookup returns CDR1 SGHTA and CDR2 FQGTGA. V dropped 6 bases and J dropped 1; count of bases not matched to a gene: 2. The length of the CDR3 is 15 residues. In nucleotides, the CDR3 is TGTGCCAGCAGAATAGCGGGGGGGAACACCGGGGAGCTGTTTTTT. This codes for CASRIAGGNTGELFF.

The chain is built from TRBV7-3 and TRBJ1-6; no definite D call. V lost 3 bases to trimming and J lost 3 bases, with 9 bases between them. This CDR3 contains 15 residues. CDR1 is SGHTA, CDR2 FQGTGA, per germline. CDR3 nucleotides: TGTGCCAGCAGCTTCGATGGGCACTATAATTCACCCCTCCACTTT. The encoded protein is CASSFDGHYNSPLHF.

The J gene is TRBJ1-1, the V gene TRBV5-6; TRBD1 aligns across 8 bases. The length of the CDR3 is 15 residues. In germline, CDR1 is SGHDT, CDR2 YYEEEE. The trim removed 4 bases at V and 4 bases at J, leaving 9 bases unmatched. In DNA, the CDR3 is TGTGCCAGCAGCACCATCGGACAGGGAAGCACTGAAGCTTTCTTT. Amino acid sequence: CASSTIGQGSTEAFF.

V and J are TRBV18 and TRBJ2-2; 10 bases map to TRBD1. Germline CDR1 and CDR2: KGHSH and LQKENI. Losses at the gene ends were 8 bases for V and 6 bases for J; bases not matched to a gene: 12. The CDR3 spans 16 residues. DNA for the CDR3: TGTGCCAGCACCGAGATGCCGGGACAGGGGTCCGGGGAGCTGTTTTTT. It specifies CASTEMPGQGSGELFF.

The chain links TRBV11-2 to TRBJ2-2; D not certain. This CDR3 region has 13 residues. CDR1 is SGHAT and CDR2 is FQNNGV in the germline V gene. Trimming cost V 6 bases and J 3 bases, with 8 bases left between them. The CDR3: CASSRSDTGELFF. The CDR3, as DNA: TGTGCCAGCAGTCGGTCGGACACCGGGGAGCTGTTTTTT.

The chain is built from TRBV9 and TRBJ2-3; 10 bases map to TRBD1. In germline, CDR1 is SGDLS, CDR2 YYNGEE. Losses at the gene ends were 3 bases for V and 8 bases for J; bases not matched to a gene: 12. The CDR3 contains 16 residues. CDR3 coding DNA: TGTGCCAGCAGCGCGACCCGGGACAGGGGTTCGGGTACGCAGTATTTT. Amino acids: CASSATRDRGSGTQYF. The whole variable domain, remainder taken from reference TRBV9 and TRBJ2-3, is DSGVTQTPKHLITATGQRVTLRCSPRSGDLSVYWYQQSLDQGLQFLIQYYNGEERAKGNILERFSAQQFPDLHSELNLSSLELGDSALYFCASSATRDRGSGTQYFGPGTRLTVL.

This chain connects TRBV7-9 to TRBJ2-1, with D maybe TRBD2 (6 bases). Trimming pared 6 bases from V and 7 bases from J, leaving 22 bases between. This CDR3 is built from 16 residues. Germline assignment: CDR1 SEHNR and CDR2 FQNEAQ (reference sequence). CDR3 bases: TGTGCCAGCAGTGCGGTCGCGGGACCCCGAGGTAATGAGCAGTTCTTC. The encoded protein is CASSAVAGPRGNEQFF.

The rearrangement links TRBV10-3 to TRBJ1-5; D is perhaps TRBD1 (5 bases). This CDR3 region has 13 residues. V was cut by 0 bases and J by 6 bases, with 6 bases left in between. Germline lookup yields CDR1 ENHRY and CDR2 SYGVKD. CDR3 DNA: TGTGCCATCAGTGAGTCAGGGGCTCAGCCCCAGCATTTT. Translation gives CAISESGAQPQHF.

The V call is TRBV7-3, the J call TRBJ1-1, with a tentative D call TRBD1 (5 bases). V gave up 4 bases and J gave up 1 base, with 7 bases separating them. Germline CDR1 reads SGHTA; CDR2 reads FQGTGA. The CDR3 has 13 residues. CDR3 in amino acids: CASSSQGNTEAFF. The DNA for the CDR3 is TGTGCCAGCAGCTCTCAGGGGAACACTGAAGCTTTCTTT.

The V and J genes are TRBV14 and TRBJ2-1, with 9 nucleotides matching TRBD2. Trimming cost V 3 bases and J 9 bases; bases outside gene matches: 9. This CDR3 contains 15 residues. Germline V lookup: CDR1 SGHDN, CDR2 FVKESK. The CDR3 region has the DNA TGTGCCAGCAGCCAGGGTAGCGGGAGTATTGGTGAGCAGTTCTTC. This encodes CASSQGSGSIGEQFF.

The chain joins TRBV10-3 to TRBJ1-5, with 9 bases fitting TRBD1. From germline, CDR1 is ENHRY and CDR2 SYGVKD. The CDR3 contains 13 residues. The J segment lost 5 bases and the V segment lost 8 bases, leaving 4 bases of the junction unmatched. The CDR3 nucleotides are TGTGCCATCCGGGACAGGGAGGATCAGCCCCAGCATTTT. This encodes CAIRDREDQPQHF.